The clone carrying this T cell receptor (beta chain) has a handful of counts. The target antigen is unknown. The germline gives CDR1 SNHLY, CDR2 FYNNEI. Trimming left V 3 bases short and J 5 bases short, with 5 bases between. This CDR3 region has 12 residues. TCRdb passed the RACE reads through MiXCR, listing each CDR3 protein once. The data hold over 100,000 distinct CDR3 sequences, with 9% to 10% observed a single time. The time point here: healthy volunteer bleed at 2 weeks. Whole blood that had not been fractionated was the source of extracted total RNA. This sample is part of a study of human T cells and chemical hapten exposure. Regarding the study as a whole: TCRs exceeding 1 in 1000 frequency stayed unchanged with DPC sensitization.

The chain carries TRBV2 and TRBJ2-1; D not resolved. The clonotype was recovered from a male donor in good health. Some clones in this sample may be carry-over from other donors' samples. Sequencing input: whole blood. CDR3 nucleotides: TGTGCCAGCAGTGAGGGCCACAATGAGCAGTTCTTC. Translation: CASSEGHNEQFF.